The clone carrying this T cell receptor beta chain has just a few counts. Its antigen is still unknown. This CDR3 contains 15 residues. The V end lost 5 bases, the J end lost 2 bases, and 13 bases lay between the germline ends. Per germline, CDR1 MNHEY and CDR2 SMNVEV (reference sequence). The data stem from a study of identical twins. Whole-study results and caveats: Sequences that were beta out-of-frame showed weaker excess twin sharing. Without tracking the same donors, conclusions rested on cross-sectional statistical analysis.

Each CDR3 protein gets one entry after TCRdb re-called the 5' RACE reads with MiXCR. Of 350,000 to 500,000 distinct CDR3 sequences listed, about 18% are singletons. V is TRBV27 and J is TRBJ2-1; no definite D call. Material for sequencing was naive T cells sorted from blood. The clonotype comes from a man between 45 and 60 years old in good health. The CDR3 protein is CASSPSASPYNEQFF. CDR3 sequence (DNA): TGTGCCAGCAGTCCGTCGGCAAGTCCCTACAATGAGCAGTTCTTC.